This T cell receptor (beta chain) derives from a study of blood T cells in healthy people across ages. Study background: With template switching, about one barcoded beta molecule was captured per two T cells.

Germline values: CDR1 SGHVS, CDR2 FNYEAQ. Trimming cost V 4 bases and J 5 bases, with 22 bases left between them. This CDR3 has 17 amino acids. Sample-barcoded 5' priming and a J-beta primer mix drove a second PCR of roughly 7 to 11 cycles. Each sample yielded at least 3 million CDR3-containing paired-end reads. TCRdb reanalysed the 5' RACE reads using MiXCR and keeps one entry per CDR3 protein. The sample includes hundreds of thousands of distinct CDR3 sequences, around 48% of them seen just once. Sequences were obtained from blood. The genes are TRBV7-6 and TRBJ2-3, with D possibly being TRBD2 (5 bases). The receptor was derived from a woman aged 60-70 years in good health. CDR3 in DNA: TGTGCCAGCAGCTCCGCCATACGGACGGGAAAGGGAGATACGCAGTATTTT. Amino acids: CASSSAIRTGKGDTQYF.